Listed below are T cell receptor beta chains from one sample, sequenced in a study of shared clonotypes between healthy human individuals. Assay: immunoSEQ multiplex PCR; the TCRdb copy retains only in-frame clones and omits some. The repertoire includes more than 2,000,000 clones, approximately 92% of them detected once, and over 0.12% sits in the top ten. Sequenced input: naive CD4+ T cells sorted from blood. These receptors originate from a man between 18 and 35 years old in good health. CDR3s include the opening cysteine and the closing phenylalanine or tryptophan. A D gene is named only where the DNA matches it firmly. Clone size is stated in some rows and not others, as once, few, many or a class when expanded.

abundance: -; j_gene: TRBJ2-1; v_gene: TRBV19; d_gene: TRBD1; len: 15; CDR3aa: CASSVTGTENNEQFF; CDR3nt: TGTGCCAGTAGTGTTACCGGGACAGAAAACAATGAGCAGTTCTTC
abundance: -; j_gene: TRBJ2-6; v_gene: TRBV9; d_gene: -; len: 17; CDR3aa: CASSVGQGLAGANVLTF; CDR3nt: TGTGCCAGCAGCGTAGGACAGGGACTAGCTGGGGCCAACGTCCTGACTTTC
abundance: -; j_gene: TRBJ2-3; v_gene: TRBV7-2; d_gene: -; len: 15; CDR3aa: CASSLEGKSTDTQYF; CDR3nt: TGTGCCAGCAGCTTAGAAGGGAAGAGCACAGATACGCAGTATTTT
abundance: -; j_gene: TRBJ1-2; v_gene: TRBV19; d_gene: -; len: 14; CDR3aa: CASSRSRGNYGYTF; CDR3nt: TGTGCCAGTAGTAGGTCCCGGGGGAACTATGGCTACACCTTC
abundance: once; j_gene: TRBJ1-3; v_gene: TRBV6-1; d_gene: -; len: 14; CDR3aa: CASSELRTGNTIYF; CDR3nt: TGTGCCAGCAGTGAACTAAGGACTGGAAACACCATATATTTT
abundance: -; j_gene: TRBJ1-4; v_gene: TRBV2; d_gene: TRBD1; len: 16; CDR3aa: CASRATGGATNEKLFF; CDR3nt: TGTGCCAGCAGAGCGACAGGGGGTGCAACTAATGAAAAACTGTTTTTT
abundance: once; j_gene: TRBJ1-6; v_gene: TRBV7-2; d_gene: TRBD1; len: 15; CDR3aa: CASSPGQGMGSPLHF; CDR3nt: TGTGCCAGCAGCCCCGGACAGGGGATGGGTTCACCCCTCCACTTT
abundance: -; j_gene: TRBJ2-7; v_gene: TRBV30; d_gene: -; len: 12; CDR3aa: CAWSAHPYEQYF; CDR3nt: TGTGCCTGGAGTGCGCACCCCTACGAGCAGTACTTC
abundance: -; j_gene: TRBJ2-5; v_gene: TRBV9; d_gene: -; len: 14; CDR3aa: CASSVGSGGETQYF; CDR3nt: TGTGCCAGCAGCGTAGGAAGCGGAGGAGAGACCCAGTACTTC
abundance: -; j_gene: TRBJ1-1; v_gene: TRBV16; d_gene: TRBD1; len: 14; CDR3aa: CASNLQGAGTEAFF; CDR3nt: TGTGCCAGCAACCTACAGGGGGCTGGAACTGAAGCTTTCTTT
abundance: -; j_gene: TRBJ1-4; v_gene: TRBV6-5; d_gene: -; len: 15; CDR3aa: CASRKIQAGDEKLFF; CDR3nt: TGTGCCAGCAGAAAGATCCAGGCAGGGGATGAAAAACTGTTTTTT
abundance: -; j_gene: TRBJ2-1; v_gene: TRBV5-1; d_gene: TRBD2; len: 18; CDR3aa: CASSLGIGLAGAYNEQFF; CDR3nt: TGCGCCAGCAGCTTGGGCATAGGGCTAGCGGGAGCCTACAATGAGCAGTTCTTC
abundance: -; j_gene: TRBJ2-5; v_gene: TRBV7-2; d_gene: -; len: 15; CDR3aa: CASSLEGQGGETQYF; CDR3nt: TGTGCCAGCAGCTTAGAAGGTCAGGGGGGCGAGACCCAGTACTTC
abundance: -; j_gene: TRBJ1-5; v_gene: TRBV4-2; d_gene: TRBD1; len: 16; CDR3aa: CASSQQGAVSNQPQHF; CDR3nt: TGTGCCAGCAGCCAACAGGGGGCCGTTAGCAATCAGCCCCAGCATTTT
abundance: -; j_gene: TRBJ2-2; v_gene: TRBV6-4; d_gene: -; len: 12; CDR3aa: CASSELGGELFF; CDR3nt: TGTGCCAGCAGTGAACTTGGCGGGGAGCTGTTTTTT
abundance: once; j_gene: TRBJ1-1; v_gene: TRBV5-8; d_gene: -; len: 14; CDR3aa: CASSLGVGNTEAFF; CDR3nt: TGTGCCAGCAGCTTGGGGGTAGGGAACACTGAAGCTTTCTTT
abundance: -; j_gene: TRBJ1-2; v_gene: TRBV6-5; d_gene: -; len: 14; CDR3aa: CASSTIGANYGYTF; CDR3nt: TGTGCCAGCAGCACCATTGGGGCTAACTATGGCTACACCTTC
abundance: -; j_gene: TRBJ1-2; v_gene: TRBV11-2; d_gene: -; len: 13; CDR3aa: CASSLTYDYGYTF; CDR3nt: TGTGCCAGCAGCTTAACCTATGACTATGGCTACACCTTC
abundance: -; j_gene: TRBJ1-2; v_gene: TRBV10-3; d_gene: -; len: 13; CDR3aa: CAISVGESNGYTF; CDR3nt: TGTGCCATCAGTGTGGGAGAATCTAATGGCTACACCTTC
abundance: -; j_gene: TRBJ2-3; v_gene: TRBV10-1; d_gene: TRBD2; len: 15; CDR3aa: CASSPGGAGTDTQYF; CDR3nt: TGCGCCAGCAGTCCGGGGGGGGCGGGCACAGATACGCAGTATTTT
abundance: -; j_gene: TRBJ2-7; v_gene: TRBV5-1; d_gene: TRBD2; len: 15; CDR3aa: CASSPTSGGAGEQYF; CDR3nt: TGCGCCAGCAGCCCTACTAGCGGGGGGGCCGGAGAGCAGTACTTC
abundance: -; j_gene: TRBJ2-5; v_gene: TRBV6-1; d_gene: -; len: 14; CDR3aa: CASSQGLEKETQYF; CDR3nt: TGTGCCAGCAGTCAAGGGTTAGAGAAAGAGACCCAGTACTTC
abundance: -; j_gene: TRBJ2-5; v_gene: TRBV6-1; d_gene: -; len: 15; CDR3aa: CASSEALSREETQYF; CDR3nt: TGTGCCAGCAGTGAAGCTCTGAGCAGGGAAGAGACCCAGTACTTC
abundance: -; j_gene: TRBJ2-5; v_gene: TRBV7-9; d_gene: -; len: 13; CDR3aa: CASQGNREETQYF; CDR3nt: TGTGCCAGCCAGGGGAATAGGGAAGAGACCCAGTACTTC
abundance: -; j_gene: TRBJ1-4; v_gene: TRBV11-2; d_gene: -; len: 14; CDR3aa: CASSLRGNSEKLFF; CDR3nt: TGTGCCAGCAGCTTACGGGGTAACAGTGAAAAACTGTTTTTT
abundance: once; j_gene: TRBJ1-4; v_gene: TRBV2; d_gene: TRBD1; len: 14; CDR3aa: CASIADRVGEKLFF; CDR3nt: TGTGCCAGCATCGCGGACAGGGTTGGTGAAAAACTGTTTTTT
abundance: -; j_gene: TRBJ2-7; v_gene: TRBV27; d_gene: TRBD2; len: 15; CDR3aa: CASSSRLAGVYEQYF; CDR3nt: TGTGCCAGCAGTTCACGACTAGCGGGAGTCTACGAGCAGTACTTC
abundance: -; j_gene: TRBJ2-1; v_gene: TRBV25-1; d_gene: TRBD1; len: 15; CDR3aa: CASSVTGTGRGEQFF; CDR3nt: TGTGCCAGCAGTGTTACCGGGACAGGGAGGGGTGAGCAGTTCTTC
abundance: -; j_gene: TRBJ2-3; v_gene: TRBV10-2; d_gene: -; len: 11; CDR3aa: CASSEHATQYF; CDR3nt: TGCGCCAGCAGTGAACACGCGACGCAGTATTTT
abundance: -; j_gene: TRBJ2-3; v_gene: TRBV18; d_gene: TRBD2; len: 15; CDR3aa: CASSPRTSNTDTQYF; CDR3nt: TGTGCCAGCTCACCAAGGACTAGCAACACAGATACGCAGTATTTT
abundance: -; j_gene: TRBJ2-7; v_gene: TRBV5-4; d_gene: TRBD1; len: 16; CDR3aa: CASSPRPGTGHHEQYF; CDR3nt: TGTGCCAGCAGCCCGCGACCCGGGACAGGGCATCACGAGCAGTACTTC
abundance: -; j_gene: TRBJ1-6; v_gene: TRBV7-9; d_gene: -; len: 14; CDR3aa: CASSLEGREASLHF; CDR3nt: TGTGCCAGCAGCTTAGAGGGGCGGGAGGCATCCCTCCACTTT
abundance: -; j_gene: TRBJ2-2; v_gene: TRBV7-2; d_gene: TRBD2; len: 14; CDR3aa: CASSSSGNTGELFF; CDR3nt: TGTGCCAGCAGCTCTAGCGGGAACACCGGGGAGCTGTTTTTT
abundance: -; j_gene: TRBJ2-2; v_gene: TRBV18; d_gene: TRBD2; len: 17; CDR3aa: CASSPPTGRRVTGELFF; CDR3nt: TGTGCCAGCTCACCACCGACCGGGAGGAGGGTTACCGGGGAGCTGTTTTTT
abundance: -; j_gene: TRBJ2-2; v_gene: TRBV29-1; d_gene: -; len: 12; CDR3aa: CSVQRGTGELFF; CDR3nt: TGCAGCGTGCAGAGGGGCACCGGGGAGCTGTTTTTT
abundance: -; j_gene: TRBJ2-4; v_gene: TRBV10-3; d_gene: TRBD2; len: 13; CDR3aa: CAISWTREDIQYF; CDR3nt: TGTGCCATCAGCTGGACTAGGGAGGACATTCAGTACTTC
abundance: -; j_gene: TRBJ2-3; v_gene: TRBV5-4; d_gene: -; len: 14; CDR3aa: CASSLGGSTDTQYF; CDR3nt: TGTGCCAGCAGCTTGGGCGGAAGCACAGATACGCAGTATTTT
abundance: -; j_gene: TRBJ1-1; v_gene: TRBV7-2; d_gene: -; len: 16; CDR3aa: CASSFARPYMNTEAFF; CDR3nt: TGTGCCAGCAGCTTTGCCAGGCCATACATGAACACTGAAGCTTTCTTT
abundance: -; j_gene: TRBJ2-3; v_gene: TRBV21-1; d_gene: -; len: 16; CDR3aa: CASSEGIAGDLDTQYF; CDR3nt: TGTGCCAGCAGCGAGGGTATAGCGGGAGATCTAGATACGCAGTATTTT
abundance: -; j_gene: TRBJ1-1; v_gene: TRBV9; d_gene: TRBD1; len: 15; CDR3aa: CASSRDRGFNTEAFF; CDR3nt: TGTGCCAGCAGCCGGGACAGGGGGTTTAACACTGAAGCTTTCTTT
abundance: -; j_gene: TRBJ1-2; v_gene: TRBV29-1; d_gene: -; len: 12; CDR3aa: CSVEDGGGRYTF; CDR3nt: TGCAGCGTTGAAGACGGAGGAGGACGCTACACCTTC
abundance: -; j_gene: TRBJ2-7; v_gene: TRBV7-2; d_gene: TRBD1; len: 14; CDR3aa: CASSSRTGSYEQYF; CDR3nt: TGTGCCAGCAGCTCAAGGACAGGCAGCTACGAGCAGTACTTC
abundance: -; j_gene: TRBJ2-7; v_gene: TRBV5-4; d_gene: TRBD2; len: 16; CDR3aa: CASSLVGGLVSYEQYF; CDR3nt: TGTGCCAGCAGCTTGGTGGGGGGGTTAGTCTCCTACGAGCAGTACTTC
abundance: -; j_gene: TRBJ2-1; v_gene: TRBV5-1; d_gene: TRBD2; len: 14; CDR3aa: CASGAGGPYNEQFF; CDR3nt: TGCGCCAGCGGAGCGGGAGGACCCTACAATGAGCAGTTCTTC
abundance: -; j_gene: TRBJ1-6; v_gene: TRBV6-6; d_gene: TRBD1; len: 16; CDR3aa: CASRPTGQGTNSPLHF; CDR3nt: TGTGCCAGCAGGCCCACGGGACAGGGAACGAATTCACCCCTCCACTTT
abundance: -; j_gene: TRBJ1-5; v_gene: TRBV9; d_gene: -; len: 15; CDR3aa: CASSVGISSNQPQHF; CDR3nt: TGTGCCAGCAGCGTAGGTATTTCTAGCAATCAGCCCCAGCATTTT
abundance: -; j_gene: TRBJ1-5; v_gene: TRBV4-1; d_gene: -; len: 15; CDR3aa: CASSQPQGGYQPQHF; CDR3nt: TGCGCCAGCAGCCAGCCACAGGGTGGTTATCAGCCCCAGCATTTT
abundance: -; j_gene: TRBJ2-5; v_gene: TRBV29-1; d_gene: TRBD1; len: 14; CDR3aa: CSVCAGTGRETQYF; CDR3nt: TGCAGCGTTTGTGCAGGGACAGGGAGGGAGACCCAGTACTTC
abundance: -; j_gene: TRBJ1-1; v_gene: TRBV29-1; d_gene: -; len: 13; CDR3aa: CSVEDNTYTEAFF; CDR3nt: TGCAGCGTTGAAGACAACACCTACACTGAAGCTTTCTTT
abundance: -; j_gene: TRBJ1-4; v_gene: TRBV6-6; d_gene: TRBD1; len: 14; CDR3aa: CASSSGTGNEKLFF; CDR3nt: TGTGCCAGCAGTTCCGGGACAGGGAATGAAAAACTGTTTTTT
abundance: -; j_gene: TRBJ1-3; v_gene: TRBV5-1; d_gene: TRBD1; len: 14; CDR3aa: CASSGQGTGNTIYF; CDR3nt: TGCGCCAGCAGCGGACAGGGTACTGGAAACACCATATATTTT
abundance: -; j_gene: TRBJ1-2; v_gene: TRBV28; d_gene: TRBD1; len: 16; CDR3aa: CASRLRDSLNNYGYTF; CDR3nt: TGTGCCAGCAGGCTTAGGGACAGCTTAAATAACTATGGCTACACCTTC